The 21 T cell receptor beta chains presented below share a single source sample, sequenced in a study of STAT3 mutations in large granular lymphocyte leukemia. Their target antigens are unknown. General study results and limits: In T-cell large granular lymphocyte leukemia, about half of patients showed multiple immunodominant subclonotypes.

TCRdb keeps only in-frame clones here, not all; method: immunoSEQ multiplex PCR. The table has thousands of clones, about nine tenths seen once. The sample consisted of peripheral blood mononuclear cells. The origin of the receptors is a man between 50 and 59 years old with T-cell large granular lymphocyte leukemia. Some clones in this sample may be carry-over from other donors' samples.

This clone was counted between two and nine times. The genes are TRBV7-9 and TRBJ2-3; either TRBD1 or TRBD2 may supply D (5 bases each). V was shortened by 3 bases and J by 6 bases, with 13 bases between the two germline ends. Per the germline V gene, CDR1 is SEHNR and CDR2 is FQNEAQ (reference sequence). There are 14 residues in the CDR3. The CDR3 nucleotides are TGTGCCAGCAGCTTGAGTGCAGGGACGGATACGCAGTATTTT. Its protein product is CASSLSAGTDTQYF. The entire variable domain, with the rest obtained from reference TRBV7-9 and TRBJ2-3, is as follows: DTGVSQNPRHKITKRGQNVTFRCDPISEHNRLYWYRQTLGQGPEFLTYFQNEAQLEKSRLLSDRFSAERPKGSFSTLEIQRTEQGDSAMYLCASSLSAGTDTQYFGPGTRLTVL.

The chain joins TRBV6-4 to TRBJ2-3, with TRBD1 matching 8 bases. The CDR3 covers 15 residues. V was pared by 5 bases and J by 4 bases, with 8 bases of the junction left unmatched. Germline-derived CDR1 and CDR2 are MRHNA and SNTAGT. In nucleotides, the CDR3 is TGTGCCAGCAGTCCACACCCAGGGGGCGCAGATACGCAGTATTTT. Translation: CASSPHPGGADTQYF.

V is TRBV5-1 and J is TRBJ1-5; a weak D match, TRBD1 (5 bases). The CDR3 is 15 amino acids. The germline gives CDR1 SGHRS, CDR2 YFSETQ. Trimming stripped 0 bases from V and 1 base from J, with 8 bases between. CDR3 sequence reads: CASSLGGTSNQPQHF. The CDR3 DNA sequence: TGCGCCAGCAGCTTGGGAGGGACCAGCAATCAGCCCCAGCATTTT. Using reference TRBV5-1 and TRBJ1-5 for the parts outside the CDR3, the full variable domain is KAGVTQTPRYLIKTRGQQVTLSCSPISGHRSVSWYQQTPGQGLQFLFEYFSETQRNKGNFPGRFSGRQFSNSRSEMNVSTLELGDSALYLCASSLGGTSNQPQHFGDGTRLSIL.

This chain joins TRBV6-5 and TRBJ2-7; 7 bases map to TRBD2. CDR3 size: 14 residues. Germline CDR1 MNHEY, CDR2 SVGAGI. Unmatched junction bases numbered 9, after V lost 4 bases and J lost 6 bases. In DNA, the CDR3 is TGTGCCAGCAGTTCTAGCGGAACCCATCGCGAGCAGTACTTC. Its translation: CASSSSGTHREQYF.

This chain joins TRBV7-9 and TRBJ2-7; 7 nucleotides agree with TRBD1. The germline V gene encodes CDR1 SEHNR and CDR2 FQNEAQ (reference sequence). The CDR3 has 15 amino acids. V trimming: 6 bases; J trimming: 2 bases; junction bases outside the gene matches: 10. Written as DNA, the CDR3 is TGTGCCAGCAGTCGTCCTTACAGGGGAGCCTACGAGCAGTACTTC. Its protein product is CASSRPYRGAYEQYF.

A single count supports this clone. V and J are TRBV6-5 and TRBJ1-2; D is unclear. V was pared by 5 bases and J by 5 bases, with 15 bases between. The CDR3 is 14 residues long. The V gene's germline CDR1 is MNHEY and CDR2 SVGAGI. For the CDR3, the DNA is TGTGCCAGCAGTCTATATTCCAGGAGTTATGGCTACACCTTC. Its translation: CASSLYSRSYGYTF.

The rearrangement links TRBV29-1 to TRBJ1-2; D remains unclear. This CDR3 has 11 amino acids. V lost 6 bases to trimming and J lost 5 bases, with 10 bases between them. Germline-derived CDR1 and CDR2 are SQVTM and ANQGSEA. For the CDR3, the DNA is TGCAGCGTCGAGGTGAAGTATGGCTACACCTTC. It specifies CSVEVKYGYTF.

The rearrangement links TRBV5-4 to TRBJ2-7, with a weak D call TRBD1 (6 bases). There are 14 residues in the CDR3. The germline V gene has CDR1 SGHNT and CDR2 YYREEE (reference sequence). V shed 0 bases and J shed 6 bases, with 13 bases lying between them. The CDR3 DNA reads TGTGCCAGCAGCTTGGACGTGGGGGCTAGCGAGCAGTACTTC. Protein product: CASSLDVGASEQYF.

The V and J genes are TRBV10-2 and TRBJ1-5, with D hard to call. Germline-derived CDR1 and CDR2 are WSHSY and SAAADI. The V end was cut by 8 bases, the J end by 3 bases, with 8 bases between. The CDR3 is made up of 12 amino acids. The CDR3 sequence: CASSDPNQPQHF. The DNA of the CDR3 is TGCGCCAGCTCCGATCCCAATCAGCCCCAGCATTTT.

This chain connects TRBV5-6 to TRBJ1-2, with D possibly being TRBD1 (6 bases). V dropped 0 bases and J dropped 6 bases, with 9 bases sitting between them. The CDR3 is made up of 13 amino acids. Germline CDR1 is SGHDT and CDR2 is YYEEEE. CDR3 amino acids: CASSLAQGDGYTF. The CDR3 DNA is TGTGCCAGCAGCTTGGCACAGGGTGATGGCTACACCTTC.

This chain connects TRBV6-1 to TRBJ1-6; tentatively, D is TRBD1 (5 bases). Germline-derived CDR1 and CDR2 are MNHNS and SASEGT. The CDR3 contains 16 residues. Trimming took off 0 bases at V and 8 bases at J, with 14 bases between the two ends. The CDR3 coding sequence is TGTGCCAGCAGTGAAGCTTTGGGGGGGATGGATTCACCCCTCCACTTT. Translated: CASSEALGGMDSPLHF.

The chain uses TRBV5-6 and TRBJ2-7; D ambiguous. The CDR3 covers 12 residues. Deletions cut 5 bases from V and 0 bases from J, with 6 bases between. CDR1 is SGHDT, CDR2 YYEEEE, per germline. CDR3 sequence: CASSGDSYEQYF. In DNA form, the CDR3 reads TGTGCCAGCAGTGGGGACTCCTACGAGCAGTACTTC.

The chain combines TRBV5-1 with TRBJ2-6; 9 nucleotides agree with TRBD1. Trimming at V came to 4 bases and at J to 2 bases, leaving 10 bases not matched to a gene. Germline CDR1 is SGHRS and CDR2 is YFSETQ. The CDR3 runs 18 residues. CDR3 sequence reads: CASSTTGTGPPGANVLTF. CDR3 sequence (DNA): TGCGCCAGCAGCACAACCGGGACAGGGCCCCCTGGGGCCAACGTCCTGACTTTC.

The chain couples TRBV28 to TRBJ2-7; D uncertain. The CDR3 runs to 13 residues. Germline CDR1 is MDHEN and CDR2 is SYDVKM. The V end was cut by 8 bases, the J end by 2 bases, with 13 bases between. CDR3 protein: CASGRINPYEQYF. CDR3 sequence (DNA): TGTGCCAGCGGACGGATTAACCCCTACGAGCAGTACTTC.

CDR3 protein: CASSPDGRGNQPQHF. The CDR3 DNA is TGTGCCAGCTCACCGGACGGCAGGGGAAATCAGCCCCAGCATTTT. The V call is TRBV18, the J call TRBJ1-5; possible D gene TRBD1, 6 bases. Trimming shortened V by 3 bases and J by 4 bases, and 13 bases separated the two germline ends. The CDR3 has 15 amino acids. Germline loops: CDR1 KGHSH, CDR2 LQKENI.

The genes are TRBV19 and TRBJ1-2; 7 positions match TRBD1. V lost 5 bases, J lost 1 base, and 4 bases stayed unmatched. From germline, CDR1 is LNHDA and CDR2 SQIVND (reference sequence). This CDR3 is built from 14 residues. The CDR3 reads CASSPTGINYGYTF. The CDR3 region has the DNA TGTGCCAGTAGTCCGACAGGGATTAACTATGGCTACACCTTC.

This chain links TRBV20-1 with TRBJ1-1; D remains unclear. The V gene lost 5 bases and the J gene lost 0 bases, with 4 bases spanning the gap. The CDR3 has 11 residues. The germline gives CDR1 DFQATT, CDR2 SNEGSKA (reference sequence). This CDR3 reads CSAGVNTEAFF. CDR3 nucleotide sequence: TGCAGTGCTGGAGTGAACACTGAAGCTTTCTTT.

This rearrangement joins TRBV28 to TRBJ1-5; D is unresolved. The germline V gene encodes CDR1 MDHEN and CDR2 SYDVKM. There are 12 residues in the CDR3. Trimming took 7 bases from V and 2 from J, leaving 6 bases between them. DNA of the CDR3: TGTGCCAGCAATAGGGGCAATCAGCCCCAGCATTTT. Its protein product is CASNRGNQPQHF.

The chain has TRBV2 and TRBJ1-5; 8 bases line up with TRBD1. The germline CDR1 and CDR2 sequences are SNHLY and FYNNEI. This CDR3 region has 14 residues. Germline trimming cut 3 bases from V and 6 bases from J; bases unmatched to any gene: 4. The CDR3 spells CASSEQGARQPQHF. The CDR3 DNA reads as TGTGCCAGCAGTGAGCAGGGGGCTCGTCAGCCCCAGCATTTT.

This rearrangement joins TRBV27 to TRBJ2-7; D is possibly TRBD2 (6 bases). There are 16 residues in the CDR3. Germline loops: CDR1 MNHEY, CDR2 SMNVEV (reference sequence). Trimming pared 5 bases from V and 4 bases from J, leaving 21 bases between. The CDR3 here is CASSPSVGGLDYEQYF. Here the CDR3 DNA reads TGTGCCAGCAGTCCAAGCGTTGGAGGGCTGGATTACGAGCAGTACTTC.

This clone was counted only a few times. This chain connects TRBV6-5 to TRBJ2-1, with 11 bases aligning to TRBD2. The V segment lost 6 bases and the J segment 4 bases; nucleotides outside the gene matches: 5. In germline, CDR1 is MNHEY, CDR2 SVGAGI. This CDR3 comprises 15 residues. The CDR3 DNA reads TGTGCCAGCAGGATCGGGACTAGCGGATACAATGAGCAGTTCTTC. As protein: CASRIGTSGYNEQFF.